These T cell receptor beta chains were read from a single sample in a study of blood T cell repertoires in COVID-19. Sequencing was performed with immunoSEQ multiplex PCR; in TCRdb, only in-frame clones are kept and a portion is missing. This table has about 340,000 clones, 90% to 95% appearing once. The sequenced sample consisted of peripheral blood. The receptors were gathered from a woman aged 18-29 years who had recovered from COVID-19. The CDR3 runs from the conserved cysteine through the conserved F or W. Fields, in order: J gene, D gene, V gene, clone size, CDR3 protein, CDR3 DNA. A D gene is named only where the DNA matches it firmly. Size is omitted from some rows. Given values are once, few, many or a class for expanded clones.

>TRBJ1-1|TRBD1|TRBV7-2|-
CASSLGLPRTGLNTEAFF
TGTGCCAGCAGCTTAGGCCTCCCTAGGACAGGGTTGAACACTGAAGCTTTCTTT
>TRBJ2-1|TRBD2|TRBV7-2|-
CASSLRMRLAGYNEQFF
TGTGCCAGCAGCTTAAGGATGAGGCTAGCGGGATACAATGAGCAGTTCTTC
>TRBJ1-5|TRBD1|TRBV24-1|-
CATSDHGTGNQPQHF
TGTGCCACCAGTGATCATGGGACAGGCAATCAGCCCCAGCATTTT
>TRBJ2-4|-|TRBV9|once
CASSVGVLAKNIQYF
TGTGCCAGCAGCGTAGGAGTGCTAGCCAAAAACATTCAGTACTTC
>TRBJ2-2|TRBD1|TRBV27|-
CASRTGGNTGELFF
TGTGCCAGCAGGACAGGGGGGAACACCGGGGAGCTGTTTTTT
>TRBJ1-3|TRBD1|TRBV27|-
CASSPGGSMGNTIYF
TGTGCCAGCAGCCCAGGGGGCTCGATGGGAAACACCATATATTTT
>TRBJ2-2|TRBD2|TRBV3-1/TRBV3-2|few
CASSLRLAGEAGELFF
TGTGCCAGCAGCCTCCGACTAGCGGGAGAGGCCGGGGAGCTGTTTTTT
>TRBJ1-6|-|TRBV30|few
CAWSREGPNSPLHF
TGTGCCTGGAGCAGGGAGGGACCGAATTCACCCCTCCACTTT
>TRBJ1-2|TRBD1|TRBV7-9|-
CASSLHAAGGEDGYTF
TGTGCCAGCAGCCTACATGCGGCAGGGGGTGAGGATGGCTACACCTTC
>TRBJ2-5|TRBD1|TRBV5-1|once
CASSGTEQETQYF
TGCGCCAGCAGCGGGACAGAACAAGAGACCCAGTACTTC
>TRBJ2-1|-|TRBV6-2/TRBV6-3|-
CASSSKGAGRAVNEQFF
TGTGCCAGCAGTTCCAAAGGGGCGGGGAGAGCCGTCAATGAGCAGTTCTTC
>TRBJ1-5|TRBD1|TRBV27|few
CASSYGQGTSQPQHF
TGTGCCAGCAGTTACGGACAGGGAACGAGTCAGCCCCAGCATTTT
>TRBJ1-2|TRBD1|TRBV24-1|-
CATSATGSYGYTF
TGTGCCACCAGCGCGACAGGGAGCTATGGCTACACCTTC
>TRBJ1-3|-|TRBV21-1|-
CASSNIPGGNTIYF
TGTGCCAGCAGCAATATTCCGGGAGGAAACACCATATATTTT
>TRBJ1-5|TRBD1|TRBV9|-
CASSASPGTGQDQPQHF
TGTGCCAGCAGCGCTAGCCCTGGGACAGGGCAAGATCAGCCCCAGCATTTT
>TRBJ1-4|-|TRBV6-1|-
CASSDGQGFNEKLFF
TGTGCCAGCAGTGACGGACAAGGGTTTAATGAAAAACTGTTTTTT
>TRBJ1-5|-|TRBV7-2|-
CASSLGGGERSSNQPQHF
TGTGCCAGCAGCTTAGGTGGGGGGGAACGCTCGAGCAATCAGCCCCAGCATTTT
>TRBJ2-1|TRBD2|TRBV10-3|-
CAISRITGTSGSNEQFF
TGTGCCATCAGTAGAATCACCGGGACTAGCGGGAGCAATGAGCAGTTCTTC
>TRBJ1-1|-|TRBV11-3|-
CASSLGLNTEAFF
TGTGCCAGCAGCTTGGGGCTGAACACTGAAGCTTTCTTT
>TRBJ2-3|TRBD1|TRBV14|-
CASSPNPGGSADTQYF
TGTGCCAGCAGCCCAAACCCAGGGGGTAGCGCAGATACGCAGTATTTT
>TRBJ2-2|-|TRBV4-1|-
CASSHSTPLIATNTGELFF
TGCGCCAGCAGCCACAGTACACCCTTAATAGCGACGAACACCGGGGAGCTGTTTTTT
>TRBJ1-2|-|TRBV15|-
CATSRDKGQGISYGYTF
TGTGCCACCAGCAGAGATAAGGGCCAGGGGATTAGCTATGGCTACACCTTC
>TRBJ2-1|TRBD2|TRBV13|-
CASSPRGLAHSYNEQFF
TGTGCCAGCAGCCCCAGAGGACTAGCCCACTCCTACAATGAGCAGTTCTTC
>TRBJ2-1|TRBD2|TRBV4-2|-
CASSQERGARLADKRNEQFF
TGTGCCAGCAGCCAAGAGAGGGGAGCCAGACTAGCGGATAAGAGAAATGAGCAGTTCTTC
>TRBJ1-1|-|TRBV4-1|-
CASSRGGGWTEAFF
TGCGCCAGCAGCCGGGGCGGGGGCTGGACTGAAGCTTTCTTT
>TRBJ1-5|TRBD1|TRBV4-1|-
CASSQGTGGVGNQPQHF
TGCGCCAGCAGCCAAGGGACAGGGGGCGTTGGTAATCAGCCCCAGCATTTT
>TRBJ1-2|-|TRBV19|-
CASSIQGNTGYTF
TGTGCCAGTAGTATTCAGGGTAATACTGGCTACACCTTC
>TRBJ2-5|-|TRBV11-2|once
CASSHRIGRETQYF
TGTGCCAGCAGCCACAGGATAGGAAGGGAGACCCAGTACTTC
>TRBJ1-4|TRBD1|TRBV7-9|-
CASSLGGGGAQKLFF
TGTGCCAGCAGCTTAGGCGGAGGGGGCGCGCAAAAACTGTTTTTT
>TRBJ1-2|TRBD1|TRBV5-4|-
CASSFPLGQGEYGYTF
TGTGCCAGCAGCTTCCCCCTGGGACAGGGGGAGTATGGCTACACCTTC
>TRBJ1-5|-|TRBV4-3|-
CASSQELAQPQHF
TGCGCCAGCAGCCAAGAATTAGCACAGCCCCAGCATTTT
>TRBJ2-1|TRBD2|TRBV24-1|-
CATSDPAGGPRLDEQFF
TGTGCCACCAGTGACCCAGCGGGAGGGCCTAGATTGGATGAGCAGTTCTTC
>TRBJ2-1|TRBD1|TRBV10-2|-
CASSEFFGTARGVGEQFF
TGCGCCAGCAGTGAGTTCTTCGGGACAGCCCGAGGGGTGGGTGAGCAGTTCTTC
>TRBJ1-6|TRBD1|TRBV10-1|-
CASSLDRRNSPLHF
TGCGCCAGCAGTTTGGACAGGAGGAATTCACCCCTCCACTTT
>TRBJ1-5|-|TRBV7-6|-
CASSLAPEGNQPQHF
TGTGCCAGCAGCTTAGCTCCGGAGGGCAATCAGCCCCAGCATTTT
>TRBJ1-1|-|TRBV7-2|-
CASSLDGRGNTEAFF
TGTGCCAGCAGCTTAGATGGCAGGGGAAACACTGAAGCTTTCTTT
>TRBJ2-5|TRBD2|TRBV7-2|once
CASSLGLAGGNQETQYF
TGTGCCAGCAGCTTAGGCCTAGCGGGTGGGAACCAAGAGACCCAGTACTTC
>TRBJ1-2|TRBD1|TRBV10-1|-
CASSPGTGFNYGYTF
TGCGCCAGCAGTCCCGGGACAGGATTTAACTATGGCTACACCTTC
>TRBJ1-2|-|TRBV9|-
CASSARSWTDQGYGYTF
TGTGCCAGCAGCGCCCGAAGCTGGACAGACCAAGGCTATGGCTACACCTTC
>TRBJ1-6|-|TRBV24-1|few
CATSEGHYNSPLHF
TGTGCCACCAGTGAAGGACATTATAATTCACCCCTCCACTTT
>TRBJ2-2|TRBD1|TRBV19|-
CASTPTGALVGAGELFF
TGTGCCAGTACCCCGACAGGGGCCCTGGTCGGGGCCGGGGAGCTGTTTTTT
>TRBJ1-1|-|TRBV29-1|-
CSVVYMNTEAFF
TGCAGCGTTGTATACATGAACACTGAAGCTTTCTTT
>TRBJ2-3|-|TRBV6-2/TRBV6-3|-
CASSPRGAGTDTQYF
TGTGCCAGCAGCCCCCGGGGGGCGGGGACAGATACGCAGTATTTT
>TRBJ1-1|-|TRBV24-1|-
CATSATGMNTEAFF
TGTGCCACCAGCGCAACCGGTATGAACACTGAAGCTTTCTTT
>TRBJ2-5|-|TRBV6-5|-
CASSLRGWAQYF
TGTGCCAGCAGTCTCCGGGGGTGGGCCCAGTACTTC
>TRBJ1-1|-|TRBV12-3/TRBV12-4|-
CASSIYTEAFF
TGTGCCAGCAGCATTTACACTGAAGCTTTCTTT
>TRBJ2-1|TRBD2|TRBV5-1|-
CASSLWTSGYNEQFF
TGCGCCAGCAGCTTATGGACTAGCGGATACAATGAGCAGTTCTTC
>TRBJ1-3|TRBD1|TRBV6-9|-
CASSYPDRAGNTIYF
TGTGCCAGCAGTTATCCGGACAGGGCCGGAAACACCATATATTTT
>TRBJ2-1|TRBD2|TRBV6-2/TRBV6-3|-
CASSRLAGGSGEQFF
TGTGCCAGCAGCCGACTAGCGGGAGGGTCAGGTGAGCAGTTCTTC
>TRBJ2-3|TRBD2|TRBV5-1|-
CASSLLAGGTDTQYF
TGCGCCAGCAGCTTACTAGCGGGGGGCACAGATACGCAGTATTTT
>TRBJ1-4|TRBD1|TRBV10-2|-
CASTPGTGNEKLFF
TGCGCCAGCACTCCCGGGACAGGGAATGAAAAACTGTTTTTT